Given below is one TCR beta chain in context. This record belongs to a study of blood T cell repertoires in COVID-19. Study context: Spain, Italy and the United States supplied samples that represented acute and convalescent COVID-19. Sample material is recorded as cDNA or gDNA derived from T cells, B-cell-depleted T cells, or PBMCs.

Authors' methods: Amplified reference gene primers provided the basis for estimating nucleated cell counts. The table came from immunoSEQ multiplex PCR; TCRdb's copy has only in-frame clones and leaves some out. The V and J calls and clone size were taken over from that table, and D and trimming were inferred from the DNA. The data contain 200,000 to 250,000 clones, about nine tenths of them seen just once; the ten biggest clones take up about 6.5%. Germline V lookup: CDR1 SGHRS, CDR2 YFSETQ. The CDR3 sequence is 14 residues long. V lost 0 bases, J lost 9 bases, and 13 bases lay in between. The source of this sequence is a man aged 55 to 70 who had recovered from COVID-19. The J gene is TRBJ2-1, the V gene TRBV5-1; D might be TRBD2 (5 bases). Material for sequencing was peripheral blood. CDR3 residues: CASSLVGGLGEQFF. The CDR3 nucleotides read TGCGCCAGCAGCTTGGTGGGCGGGCTTGGTGAGCAGTTCTTC. Full variable domain (missing parts from reference TRBV5-1 and TRBJ2-1): KAGVTQTPRYLIKTRGQQVTLSCSPISGHRSVSWYQQTPGQGLQFLFEYFSETQRNKGNFPGRFSGRQFSNSRSEMNVSTLELGDSALYLCASSLVGGLGEQFFGPGTRLTVL.